This TCR beta chain stems from a study of neurological immune-mediated disorders. Study observations and caveats: Among expanded clones, no CDR3 amino acid sequences were shared across subjects, a pattern suggesting private repertoires in all groups.

The CDR3 is 14 amino acids. V lost 0 bases, J lost 5 bases, and 11 bases lay in between. The germline gives CDR1 MGHRA, CDR2 YSYEKL. The controls, all healthy individuals, were blood bank volunteers in Maryland, USA. The team produced cDNA through 5'RACE using 10-nucleotide random UMIs. TCRdb reprocessed the 5' RACE reads via MiXCR and lists one record per CDR3 protein. The sample holds about 30,000 distinct CDR3 sequences, roughly an eighth seen once. To note about this clonotype: The antigen is not known. Being one base from a much bigger clone, this may be a read error.

The sequence was collected from a man between 60 and 75 years old in good health. This chain connects TRBV4-1 to TRBJ2-7; D gene uncertain. Sequenced sample: PBMCs. CDR3 coding DNA: TGCGCCAGCAGCCAAGAGTGGTGGTCCCACGAGCAGTACTTC. As protein: CASSQEWWSHEQYF.